The 16 T cell receptor beta chains reported below all come from one sample, sequenced in a study of shared clonotypes between healthy human individuals. The protocol was immunoSEQ multiplex PCR, while the TCRdb copy is restricted to in-frame clones and leaves out a portion. The table has about 560,000 clones, roughly 79% seen once. Sample: PBMCs. All receptors come from a woman in her thirties or forties in good health. Some clones in this sample may be carry-over from other donors' samples.

The chain is built from TRBV27 and TRBJ2-1; 7 positions match TRBD2. The V gene end was trimmed by 0 bases and the J gene end by 10 bases; junction bases not matched to a gene: 12. This CDR3 spans 16 amino acids. Germline loops: CDR1 MNHEY, CDR2 SMNVEV (reference sequence). CDR3 in DNA: TGTGCCAGCAGTTTATCAGGGACTACCCCCAGTCGGGAGCAGTTCTTC. Amino acid sequence: CASSLSGTTPSREQFF.

V is TRBV19 and J is TRBJ2-4, with TRBD2 matching over 7 bases. CDR3 size: 14 residues. J gave up 7 bases and V 2 bases, and 5 bases lay outside the gene matches. From germline, CDR1 is LNHDA and CDR2 SQIVND (reference sequence). The CDR3 DNA follows: TGTGCCAGTAGTATAAGGCGGGAGAAGAACATTCAGTACTTC. This gives the protein CASSIRREKNIQYF.

The chain is built from TRBV5-1 and TRBJ1-6; 10 bases agree with TRBD1. The CDR3 is made up of 15 amino acids. Trimming cost V 4 bases and J 6 bases; bases outside gene matches: 4. Germline CDR1 SGHRS, CDR2 YFSETQ. CDR3 region: CASSIGQGGNSPLHF. CDR3 in DNA: TGCGCCAGCAGCATAGGACAGGGGGGTAATTCACCCCTCCACTTT.

The rearrangement joins TRBV2 to TRBJ2-3; TRBD2 agrees at 11 bases. V lost 2 bases to trimming and J lost 8 bases; unmatched junction nucleotides: 6. The CDR3 runs to 15 residues. Per the germline V gene, CDR1 is SNHLY and CDR2 is FYNNEI. CDR3 DNA: TGTGCCAGCAGTGAAAAGACTAGCGGGATAGCTACGCAGTATTTT. This codes for CASSEKTSGIATQYF. The variable domain in full, with the rest retrieved from reference TRBV2 and TRBJ2-3, is EPEVTQTPSHQVTQMGQEVILRCVPISNHLYFYWYRQILGQKVEFLVSFYNNEISEKSEIFDDQFSVERPDGSNFTLKIRSTKLEDSAMYFCASSEKTSGIATQYFGPGTRLTVL.

The rearrangement uses TRBV15 and TRBJ1-1; 8 bases line up with TRBD1. The CDR3 runs to 13 residues. J lost 7 bases, V lost 4 bases, and 5 bases had no gene match. Germline CDR1 is LNHNV and CDR2 is YYDKDF (reference sequence). CDR3 protein: CATSKGQDLEAFF. CDR3 sequence (DNA): TGTGCCACCAGCAAGGGACAGGACCTTGAAGCTTTCTTT.

To note about this clone: One base away lies a much larger clone, so this may be a sequencing read error. The chain is built from TRBV30 and TRBJ2-5, with D uncertain. TRBJ2-7 matches the DNA end more closely, so the J call is doubtful. From germline, CDR1 is GTSNPN and CDR2 SVGIG (reference sequence). The CDR3 length is 12 residues. The CDR3 DNA is TGTGCCTGGAGTGGGCCATCCCACGAGCAGTACTTC. Its translation: CAWSGPSHEQYF.

With respect to this clone: Distinct nucleotide sequences in the sample also encode this CDR3. J is TRBJ2-1 and V is TRBV9, with D tentatively TRBD1 or TRBD2 (5 bases each). Germline values: CDR1 SGDLS, CDR2 YYNGEE. The CDR3 totals 14 residues. The V gene lost 0 bases and the J gene lost 2 bases, with 6 bases spanning the gap. CDR3 in DNA: TGTGCCAGCAGCGTAGGAGGGGCCTACAATGAGCAGTTCTTC. Encoded protein: CASSVGGAYNEQFF.

The J gene is TRBJ1-4, the V gene TRBV19, with TRBD1 as a possible D gene (6 bases). Trimming shortened V by 5 bases and J by 6 bases, and 13 bases separated the two germline ends. CDR3 size: 14 residues. Germline V gene lookup returns CDR1 LNHDA and CDR2 SQIVND (reference sequence). The CDR3 loop reads CASSARGLDEKLFF. CDR3 bases: TGTGCCAGTAGTGCCCGGGGGCTTGATGAAAAACTGTTTTTT.

In this sample, this clone turned up a few times. One end of the junction is discordant with germline, which a read error may explain. The rearrangement uses TRBV7-9 and TRBJ2-1, with 11 bases fitting TRBD2. CDR1 SEHNR and CDR2 FQNEAQ come from the germline V gene (reference sequence). This CDR3 spans 16 amino acids. The CDR3, as DNA: TGCGCCAGCAGCCAAGGACTAGCGGGCTCCTACAATGAGCAGTTCTTC. As protein: CASSQGLAGSYNEQFF.

J is TRBJ1-2 and V is TRBV28, with 9 bases matching TRBD1. With 2 bases clipped from V and 7 bases from J, the junction kept 5 bases outside the gene matches. Germline CDR1 and CDR2: MDHEN and SYDVKM. This CDR3 contains 14 residues. CDR3 loop: CASSLIGTGSGYTF. The CDR3 DNA reads TGTGCCAGCAGTTTAATCGGGACAGGGTCTGGCTACACCTTC.

On this clone: Just one base apart from a much larger clone, this may be a read error. The sample has other DNA sequences that encode this CDR3 too. This chain joins TRBV5-4 and TRBJ1-1, with TRBD1 as a possible D gene (6 bases). CDR1 is SGHNT, CDR2 YYREEE, per germline (reference sequence). The CDR3 covers 14 residues. The chain's CDR3 is CASSLSVGDTEAFF. In DNA, the CDR3 is TGTGCCAGCAGCTTGTCGGTCGGGGACACTGAAGCCTTCTTT.

Remarks on this clone: A far larger clone is a single base away, which makes a read error likely. Other DNA sequences from this sample encode an identical CDR3 as well. This chain links TRBV5-4 with TRBJ1-2; 7 bases are shared with TRBD1. V trimming: 2 bases; J trimming: 4 bases; junction bases outside the gene matches: 5. There are 14 residues in the CDR3. CDR1 is SGHNT, CDR2 YYREEE, per germline (reference sequence). The CDR3 nucleotides read TGTGCCAGCAGCTTAGACAGGGAGGTCTATGGCTACACCTTC. This encodes CASSLDREVYGYTF.

This chain connects TRBV5-4 to TRBJ2-3, with 8 bases matching TRBD2. Germline CDR1 SGHNT, CDR2 YYREEE (reference sequence). V shed 4 bases, J shed 4 bases, and the junction held 11 bases outside the gene matches. The CDR3 covers 16 residues. CDR3 sequence (DNA): TGTGCCAGCAGCCCTCCAGCGGGAGTGATTGCAGATACGCAGTATTTT. It is translated as CASSPPAGVIADTQYF.

The chain carries TRBV5-5 and TRBJ2-2, with TRBD1 identical over 9 bases. This CDR3 region has 13 residues. The V segment lost 4 bases and the J segment 7 bases; nucleotides outside the gene matches: 2. The germline V gene encodes CDR1 SGHKS and CDR2 YYEKEE (reference sequence). CDR3 residues: CASSGTGIGELFF. For the CDR3, the DNA is TGTGCCAGCAGCGGGACAGGGATCGGGGAGCTGTTTTTT. Drawing the rest from reference TRBV5-5 and TRBJ2-2, the complete variable domain is DAGVTQSPTHLIKTRGQQVTLRCSPISGHKSVSWYQQVLGQGPQFIFQYYEKEERGRGNFPDRFSARQFPNYSSELNVNALLLGDSALYLCASSGTGIGELFFGEGSRLTVL.

The chain recombines TRBV5-6 with TRBJ2-7; TRBD2 matches at 8 bases. CDR1 and CDR2 (germline): SGHDT, YYEEEE. The CDR3 sequence is 15 residues long. With V trimmed by 2 bases and J by 5 bases, 9 bases remained unmatched. The CDR3 region is CASSLKREPRNEQYF. CDR3 bases: TGTGCCAGCAGCTTAAAGCGGGAGCCCCGGAACGAGCAGTACTTC. The full variable domain, rest sourced from reference TRBV5-6 and TRBJ2-7, is DAGVTQSPTHLIKTRGQQVTLRCSPKSGHDTVSWYQQALGQGPQFIFQYYEEEERQRGNFPDRFSGHQFPNYSSELNVNALLLGDSALYLCASSLKREPRNEQYFGPGTRLTVT.

The J gene is TRBJ2-3, the V gene TRBV6-1, with 8 positions matching TRBD2. The germline CDR1 and CDR2 sequences are MNHNS and SASEGT. The CDR3 is 17 amino acids. Unmatched junction bases numbered 11, after V lost 4 bases and J lost 2 bases. The CDR3 loop is CASSVSSGLVYTDTQYF. The CDR3 nucleotides read TGTGCCAGCAGTGTAAGTTCGGGACTAGTCTACACAGATACGCAGTATTTT.